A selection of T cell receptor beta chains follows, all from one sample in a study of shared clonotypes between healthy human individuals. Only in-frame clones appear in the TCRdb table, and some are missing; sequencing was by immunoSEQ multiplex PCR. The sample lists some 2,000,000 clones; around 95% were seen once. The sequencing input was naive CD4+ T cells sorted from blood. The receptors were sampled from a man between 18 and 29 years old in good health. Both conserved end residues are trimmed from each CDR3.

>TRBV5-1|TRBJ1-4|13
ASSAQGAANEKLF
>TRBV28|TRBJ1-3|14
ASRTGEGVSGNTIY
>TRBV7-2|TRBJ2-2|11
ASMGRATGELF
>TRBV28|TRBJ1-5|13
ASSFTGGLGQPQH
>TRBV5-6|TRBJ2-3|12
ASSVLGVADTQY
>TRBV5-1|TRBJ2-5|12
ASSLGGLEETQY
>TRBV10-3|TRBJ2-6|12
AVWWGSGANVLT
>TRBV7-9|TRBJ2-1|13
ASSVSGRGDNEQF
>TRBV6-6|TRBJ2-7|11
ASSPGLSYEQY
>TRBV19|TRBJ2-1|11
ASSSASGGKQF
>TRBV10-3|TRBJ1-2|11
AISDKAGYGYT
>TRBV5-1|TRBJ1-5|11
ASSPTGVQPQH
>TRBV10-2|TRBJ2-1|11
ASSGTFYNEQF
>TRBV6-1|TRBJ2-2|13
ASTPGQGLTGELF